The 18 T cell receptor beta chains below come from one sample, sequenced in a study of CD8 T cells in ankylosing spondylitis. A single record per CDR3 protein comes from TCRdb applying MiXCR to the 5' RACE reads. The sample consists of just over 150,000 distinct CDR3 sequences, about a sixth of them appearing once. The specimen sequenced was blood, either unsorted or a sorted T cell fraction (not recorded which). The receptors were gathered from a male donor with ankylosing spondylitis or in good health (not recorded which).

This clonotype turned up a few times. CDR3 sequence: CSARPGTGISAEAFF. The CDR3 nucleotides read TGCAGTGCTAGACCTGGGACAGGGATTAGCGCTGAAGCTTTCTTT. The chain has TRBV20-1 and TRBJ1-1, with 9 bases aligning to TRBD1. The CDR3 extends over 15 amino acids. Germline loops: CDR1 DFQATT, CDR2 SNEGSKA (reference sequence). Germline trimming cut 2 bases from V and 6 bases from J; bases unmatched to any gene: 10.

In its sample, this clonotype was seen many times. CDR3 protein: CASSFSQRLRGEQFF. CDR3 nucleotide sequence: TGTGCCAGCAGCTTTTCGCAGCGGCTGAGGGGAGAGCAGTTCTTC. V gene TRBV7-2 combines with J gene TRBJ2-1, with D possibly called TRBD1 or TRBD2 (5 bases each). V was trimmed by 3 bases and J by 10 bases, leaving 19 bases between them. The CDR3 totals 15 residues. CDR1 is SGHTA and CDR2 is FQGNSA in the germline V gene.

This clonotype was observed a few times. The chain employs TRBV2 and TRBJ2-1; 15 bases line up with TRBD2. The CDR3 has 14 amino acids. The J segment lost 7 bases and the V segment lost 8 bases, leaving 3 bases of the junction unmatched. Germline V gene lookup returns CDR1 SNHLY and CDR2 FYNNEI. CDR3 DNA: TGTGCCAGCTCCGGGACTAGCGGGAGGAATGAGCAGTTCTTC. Protein product: CASSGTSGRNEQFF. Full variable domain (outside the CDR3, taken from reference TRBV2 and TRBJ2-1): EPEVTQTPSHQVTQMGQEVILRCVPISNHLYFYWYRQILGQKVEFLVSFYNNEISEKSEIFDDQFSVERPDGSNFTLKIRSTKLEDSAMYFCASSGTSGRNEQFFGPGTRLTVL.

This clonotype was counted ten times or more. This sequence joins TRBV5-1 and TRBJ1-1, with a tentative D call TRBD1 (5 bases). Germline CDR1 SGHRS, CDR2 YFSETQ. Trimming stripped 4 bases from V and 7 bases from J, with 17 bases between. The CDR3 is 14 residues long. As DNA, the CDR3 is TGCGCCAGCAGCCCTACGGCCGGGGGAGATGAAGCTTTCTTT. The encoded protein is CASSPTAGGDEAFF.

In regard to this clonotype: Given a much more abundant clone one base away, this may be a read error. The chain links TRBV5-1 to TRBJ2-3, with D perhaps matching TRBD1 or TRBD2 (5 bases each). The length of the CDR3 is 14 residues. Germline-derived CDR1 and CDR2 are SGHRS and YFSETQ. The CDR3 DNA is TGCGCCGGCAGCTTGGACTGGGGCTCGGATACGCAGTATTTT. Encoded protein: CAGSLDWGSDTQYF.

This clonotype showed up just a few times. This chain connects TRBV10-3 to TRBJ2-3; D remains unclear. Germline CDR1 ENHRY, CDR2 SYGVKD. The CDR3 extends over 13 amino acids. Trimming cost V 4 bases and J 4 bases, with 9 bases left between them. DNA of the CDR3: TGTGCCATCAGTGTACGGAGCTCAGATACGCAGTATTTT. Translation: CAISVRSSDTQYF.

The V gene is TRBV5-1, the J gene TRBJ1-1; no clear D gene. This CDR3 is built from 15 residues. With 2 bases removed from V and 4 bases from J, the gap between germline ends came to 15 bases. Germline V lookup: CDR1 SGHRS, CDR2 YFSETQ. This chain's CDR3 is CASSLGGGVLTEAFF. The DNA for the CDR3 is TGCGCCAGCAGCTTAGGTGGTGGGGTTCTCACTGAAGCTTTCTTT.

The chain couples TRBV6-5 to TRBJ1-1; the D gene is possibly TRBD1 (5 bases). Per germline, CDR1 MNHEY and CDR2 SVGAGI. This CDR3 has 15 residues. The V end was cut by 0 bases, the J end by 5 bases, with 13 bases between. The CDR3 loop is CASSYSSQGLTEAFF. The DNA of the CDR3 is TGTGCCAGCAGTTACTCGAGTCAGGGTCTTACTGAAGCTTTCTTT.

This clonotype turned up a few times. The rearrangement uses TRBV3-1 and TRBJ2-2; no reliable D call. The length of the CDR3 is 16 residues. Germline loops: CDR1 LGHDT, CDR2 YNNKEL (reference sequence). The V gene lost 1 base and the J gene lost 8 bases, with 17 bases spanning the gap. The CDR3 coding sequence is TGTGCCAGCAGCCAAGGGCTACCCAGTGGCACTGGGGAGCTGTTTTTT. Translated, it gives CASSQGLPSGTGELFF.

This clonotype was seen repeatedly, ten times or more. The chain joins TRBV5-1 to TRBJ2-1; no firm D call. Trimming shortened V by 3 bases and J by 0 bases, and 10 bases separated the two germline ends. CDR3 length equals 15 residues. Germline values: CDR1 SGHRS, CDR2 YFSETQ. CDR3 nucleotides: TGCGCCAGCAGCTCCTCTAGTAGCTCCTACAATGAGCAGTTCTTC. The encoded protein is CASSSSSSSYNEQFF.

This clonotype has just a few counts. The chain couples TRBV10-3 to TRBJ2-5, with a tentative D call TRBD1 (6 bases). V lost 0 bases and J lost 4, with 12 bases in between. Per germline, CDR1 ENHRY and CDR2 SYGVKD. The length of the CDR3 is 15 residues. The CDR3 DNA reads as TGTGCCATCAGTGAGTCAGACAGGAGCACAGAGACCCAGTACTTC. It is translated as CAISESDRSTETQYF.

This clonotype was seen repeatedly, ten times or more. This sequence joins TRBV15 and TRBJ2-7; D ambiguous. The CDR3 extends over 13 amino acids. The germline V gene encodes CDR1 LNHNV and CDR2 YYDKDF (reference sequence). Trimming took 0 bases from V and 2 from J, leaving 5 bases between them. The CDR3 DNA reads as TGTGCCACCAGCAGAGACGTCCCCTACGAGCAGTACTTC. Translation gives CATSRDVPYEQYF.

The CDR3 DNA follows: TGTGCCAGCAGACCCCCTCGGGCTTCCGTGAAGGAGACCCAGTACTTC. The encoded protein is CASRPPRASVKETQYF. The chain carries TRBV6-1 and TRBJ2-5; D ambiguous. This CDR3 spans 16 amino acids. The ends were cut back, 6 bases at V and 5 bases at J, with 22 bases in the middle. Germline V gene sequence: CDR1 MNHNS, CDR2 SASEGT.

The sample holds many counts of this clonotype. The chain carries TRBV27 and TRBJ2-7, with TRBD1 matching 8 bases. The germline V gene has CDR1 MNHEY and CDR2 SMNVEV (reference sequence). The CDR3 has 14 amino acids. The junction had 8 bases not matched to a gene; V was cut back by 3 bases and J by 7 bases. The CDR3 spells CASSFLDRVGEQYF. The CDR3 DNA reads as TGTGCCAGCAGTTTTTTGGACAGGGTTGGAGAGCAGTACTTC.

The sample holds a few counts of this clonotype. The rearrangement joins TRBV5-1 to TRBJ2-1, with a possible D match to TRBD2 (6 bases). V lost 6 bases to trimming and J lost 6 bases, with 13 bases between them. In germline, CDR1 is SGHRS, CDR2 YFSETQ. The length of the CDR3 is 13 residues. The CDR3: CASNRELFNEQFF. The CDR3 DNA sequence: TGCGCCAGCAACCGGGAGCTATTCAATGAGCAGTTCTTC.

This clonotype was recorded many times. This chain joins TRBV29-1 and TRBJ2-1, with 8 bases identical to TRBD1. CDR3 length equals 17 residues. From germline, CDR1 is SQVTM and CDR2 ANQGSEA. With 0 bases clipped from V and 4 bases from J, the junction kept 11 bases outside the gene matches. Here the CDR3 DNA reads TGCAGCGTTGAAGACGGAGGTCGGACAGGGATATACAATGAGCAGTTCTTC. This gives the protein CSVEDGGRTGIYNEQFF.

The rearrangement uses TRBV24-1 and TRBJ1-1, with D perhaps TRBD1 (6 bases). The ends were cut back, 5 bases at V and 6 bases at J, with 21 bases in the middle. Germline-derived CDR1 and CDR2 are KGHDR and SFDVKD. This CDR3 spans 16 amino acids. CDR3 bases: TGTGCCACCAGTGGTTCTAGTTTGGGGGGCTGGTCTGAAGCTTTCTTT. Translation gives CATSGSSLGGWSEAFF.

This clonotype came up many times. V and J are TRBV20-1 and TRBJ1-1; 8 bases are a match to TRBD1. The CDR3 runs 14 residues. CDR1 and CDR2 (germline): DFQATT, SNEGSKA (reference sequence). With V trimmed by 2 bases and J by 8 bases, 10 bases remained unmatched. The CDR3 DNA is TGCAGTGCTAGATGGCCAGGGGGCCGGGTCGAAGCTTTCTTT. Its protein product is CSARWPGGRVEAFF.